This TCR beta chain is drawn from a study of graft-versus-host responses after intestinal transplantation. Study in general: Among the recipients, transplants were multivisceral, liver-intestinal, or isolated intestinal.

Clones were read by immunoSEQ multiplex PCR, and TCRdb kept only the in-frame ones, dropping some. The repertoire holds tens of thousands of clones, with around nine tenths as singletons. Germline loops: CDR1 LNHDA, CDR2 SQIVND (reference sequence). V dropped 5 bases and J dropped 2 bases, with 9 bases sitting between them. The CDR3 covers 13 residues. On this clone itself: The antigen is not known.

This chain uses TRBV19 with TRBJ1-2; unclear D gene. The sequenced sample was unstimulated CD4+ T cells sorted from spleen or lymph node cells, obtained before intestinal transplant. The clonotype comes from a human donor who received an intestinal transplant. The CDR3 bases are TGTGCCAGTAGTTCTTACAGAAACTATGGCTACACCTTC. Residues: CASSSYRNYGYTF.